This T cell receptor beta chain originates from a study of naive and memory T cell subsets. The study, taken as a whole, reports: Clonotypes are single alpha or beta chains, not paired receptors. A few larger clonotypes appeared in naive repertoires, especially CD8, possibly memory cells re-expressing CD45RA.

Sequential positive selection took CD4 T cells first, then CD8 T cells. Cells stained for CD3, CD4, CD8, CD45RA and CD27 were sorted into four subsets. In its sample, this clonotype was seen a few times. Its antigen is undetermined. Both TRBC1 and TRBC2 were covered by a beta constant-region primer of two equimolar oligonucleotides. Ligated cDNA was amplified by four rounds of PCR with nested alpha and beta constant-region primers and SP2. Ligation attached a single-stranded oligonucleotide with a 12-nucleotide UMI and the SP2 primer to the cDNA 3' end. From the UMI-ligation and nested PCR reads, TCRdb called clonotypes with MiXCR, one entry per CDR3 protein. The table includes about 90,000 distinct CDR3 sequences, around 10% detected once. V was clipped by 4 bases and J by 5 bases, with 11 bases between them. Germline values: CDR1 KGHDR, CDR2 SFDVKD. This CDR3 has 13 residues.

The receptor was derived from a human donor in good health. The V call is TRBV24-1, the J call TRBJ2-7, with D possibly being TRBD1 or TRBD2 (5 bases each). The sequenced sample consisted of naive CD4+ T cells from blood. CDR3 sequence (DNA): TGTGCCACCAGTGACCGGGACCTCCACGAGCAGTACTTC. Encoded protein: CATSDRDLHEQYF.